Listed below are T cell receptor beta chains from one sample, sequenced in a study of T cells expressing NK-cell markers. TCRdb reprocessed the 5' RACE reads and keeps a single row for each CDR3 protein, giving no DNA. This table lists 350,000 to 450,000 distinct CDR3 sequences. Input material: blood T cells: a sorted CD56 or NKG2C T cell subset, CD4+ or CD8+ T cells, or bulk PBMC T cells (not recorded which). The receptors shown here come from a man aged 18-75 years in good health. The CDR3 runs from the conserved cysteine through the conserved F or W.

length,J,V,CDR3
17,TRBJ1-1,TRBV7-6,CASSLVPQGARNTEAFF
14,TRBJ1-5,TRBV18,CASSSDSSNRPQHF
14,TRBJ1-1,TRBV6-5,CASSTTGGNTEAFF
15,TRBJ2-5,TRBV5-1,CASSPTSGGAKTQYF
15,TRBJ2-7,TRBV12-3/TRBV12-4,CASSSRVGAPYEQYF
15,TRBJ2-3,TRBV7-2,CASSQGGGSPDTQYF
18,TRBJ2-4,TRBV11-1,CASSLPFTGRGAKNIQYF
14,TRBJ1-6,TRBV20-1,CSVGGWTYNSPLHF
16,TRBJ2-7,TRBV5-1,CASSSTGGLGIYEQYF
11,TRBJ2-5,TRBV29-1,CSGGRSGAQYF
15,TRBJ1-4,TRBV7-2,CASSLIGGINEKLFF
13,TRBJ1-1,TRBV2,CASRREWDTEAFF
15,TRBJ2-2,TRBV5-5,CASNIYGGLPGELFF
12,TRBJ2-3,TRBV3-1,CASSQVPGTQYF
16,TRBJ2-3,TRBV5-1,CASSGRGLAGAYTQYF
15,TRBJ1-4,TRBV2,CASSYNRDTNEKLFF
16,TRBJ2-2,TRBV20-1,CSARDHGLVNTGELFF
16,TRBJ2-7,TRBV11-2,CASSLTDPRLGYEQYF
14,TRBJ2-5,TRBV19,CATAAVWGLTAQYF
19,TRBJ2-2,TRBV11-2,CASRHQGGLAMGGTGELFF
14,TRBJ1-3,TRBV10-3,CAISDFYSGNTIYF
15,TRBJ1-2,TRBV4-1,CASSQDPTGPYGYTF
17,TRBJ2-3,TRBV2,CASSDLVSTGYTDTQYF
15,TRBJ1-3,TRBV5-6,CASRPTGGLGNTIYF
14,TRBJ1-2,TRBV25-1,CASSPPGRKSGYTF
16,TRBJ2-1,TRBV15,CATSRDEGGNYNEQFF
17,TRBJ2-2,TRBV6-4,CASSDSYRTSNTGELFF
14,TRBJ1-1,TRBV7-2,CASSLVGTRAEAFF
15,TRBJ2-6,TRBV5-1,CASSYTQSGANVLTF
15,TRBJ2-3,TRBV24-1,CATSKRDTRTDTQYF
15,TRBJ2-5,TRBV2,CASNLAGSVVETQYF
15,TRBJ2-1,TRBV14,CASSRTGGGYNEQFF
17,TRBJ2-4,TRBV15,CATSTHGQTGPRDIQYF
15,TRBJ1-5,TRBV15,CATSRTGQGNQPQHF
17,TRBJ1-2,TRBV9,CASSVRGDRPINYGYTF
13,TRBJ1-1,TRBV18,CASSPTGDTEAFF
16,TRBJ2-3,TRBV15,CATSRDRLAGADTQYF
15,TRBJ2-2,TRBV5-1,CASNKATPRTGELFF
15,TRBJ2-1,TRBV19,CASSMRDWLDNEQFF
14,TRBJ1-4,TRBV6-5,CASSYLKANEKLFF
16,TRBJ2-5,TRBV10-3,CAISERSSLDEETQYF
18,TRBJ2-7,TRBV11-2,CASSPIRRDRGSSYEQYF
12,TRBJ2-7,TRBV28,CASSLEGREQYF
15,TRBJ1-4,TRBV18,CASSPSRGPGEKLFF
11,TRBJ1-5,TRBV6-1,CATYDRQPQHF
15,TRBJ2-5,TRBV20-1,CSASPPLAGEETQYF
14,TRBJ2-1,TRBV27,CASSTKAGGQEQFF
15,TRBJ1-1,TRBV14,CASSQAGLLRPEAFF